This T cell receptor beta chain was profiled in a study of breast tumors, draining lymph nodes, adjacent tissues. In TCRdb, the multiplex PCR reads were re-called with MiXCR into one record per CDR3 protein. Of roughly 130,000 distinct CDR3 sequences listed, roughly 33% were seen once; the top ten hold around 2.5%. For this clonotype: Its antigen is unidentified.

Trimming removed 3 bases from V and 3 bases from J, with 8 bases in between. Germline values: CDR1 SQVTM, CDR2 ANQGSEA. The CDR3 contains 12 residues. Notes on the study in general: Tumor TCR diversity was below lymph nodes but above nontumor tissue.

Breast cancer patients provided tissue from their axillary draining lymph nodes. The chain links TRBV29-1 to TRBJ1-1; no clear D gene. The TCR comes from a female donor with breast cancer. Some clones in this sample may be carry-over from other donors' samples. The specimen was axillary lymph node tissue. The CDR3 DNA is TGCAGCGTTGAGATTTTGGACACTGAAGCTTTCTTT. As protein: CSVEILDTEAFF.